One and the same sample provided the 30 T cell receptor beta chains below, sequenced in a study of human T cells and chemical hapten exposure. Documented time point: patch test 3, about 24 weeks after DPC sensitization. This sample's treatment: therapeutic diphenylcyclopropenone sensitization with weekly scalp DPC. Each CDR3 protein gets one entry after TCRdb re-called the RACE reads with MiXCR. The table lists roughly 90,000 distinct CDR3 sequences, about 11% of them singletons. Sequenced material: whole blood, taken in connection with sensitization to the hapten diphenylcyclopropenone (DPC). These receptors were taken from a woman in her 30s with alopecia areata. Some clones in this sample may be carry-over from other donors' samples.

At least ten counts were recorded for this clonotype. J is TRBJ1-2 and V is TRBV4-2; TRBD1 might be the D (5 bases). Germline CDR1 reads LGHNA; CDR2 reads YNFKEQ. Trimming took off 4 bases at V and 0 bases at J, with 15 bases between the two ends. The CDR3 extends over 16 amino acids. The CDR3 sequence: CASSPSFGGPNYGYTF. The CDR3 coding sequence is TGTGCCAGCAGCCCCTCTTTTGGGGGACCTAACTATGGCTACACCTTC.

This clonotype showed up many times. The chain has TRBV4-1 and TRBJ1-2; a weak D match, TRBD1 (6 bases). Germline V gives CDR1 MGHRA, CDR2 YSYEKL. This CDR3 has 16 amino acids. V lost 0 bases to trimming and J lost 4 bases, with 15 bases between them. The DNA of the CDR3 is TGCGCCAGCAGCCAAGATGGGGGGGCCCCTGGCTATGGCTACACCTTC. It specifies CASSQDGGAPGYGYTF.

The chain is built from TRBV4-1 and TRBJ1-5; 8 bases align to TRBD1. Trimming cost V 3 bases and J 6 bases; bases outside gene matches: 13. The CDR3 runs 17 residues. Germline V gene lookup returns CDR1 MGHRA and CDR2 YSYEKL. The chain's CDR3 is CASSHPAGGSGFQPQHF. DNA for the CDR3: TGCGCCAGCAGCCACCCTGCAGGGGGCTCGGGATTTCAGCCCCAGCATTTT.

The chain employs TRBV28 and TRBJ2-5; 10 nucleotides align to TRBD1. CDR3 length: 15 residues. Germline CDR1 and CDR2: MDHEN and SYDVKM. V shed 3 bases and J 1 base; nucleotides not matched to a gene: 2. CDR3 residues: CASSFRTGGQETQYF. CDR3 nucleotides: TGTGCCAGCAGTTTCAGGACAGGGGGCCAAGAGACCCAGTACTTC.

This clonotype was picked up a small number of times. The genes are TRBV11-2 and TRBJ1-4; D is undetermined. The CDR3 has 11 amino acids. Between the trimmed V and J ends, which lost 6 bases and 8 bases, there was a span of 7 bases. Germline assignment: CDR1 SGHAT and CDR2 FQNNGV. CDR3 nucleotide sequence: TGTGCCAGCAGAAACAGCGAAAAACTGTTTTTT. This codes for CASRNSEKLFF.

This chain connects TRBV18 to TRBJ2-7, with D maybe TRBD1 (5 bases). The CDR3 sequence is 14 residues long. V was trimmed by 2 bases and J by 4 bases, leaving 12 bases between them. Germline loops: CDR1 KGHSH, CDR2 LQKENI. DNA for the CDR3: TGTGCCAGCTCACCAAGGCAGGGCGTATACGAGCAGTACGTC. Its protein product is CASSPRQGVYEQYV.

This clonotype appeared a few times. This sequence joins TRBV28 and TRBJ2-5, with 9 bases aligning to TRBD2. Losses at the gene ends were 3 bases for V and 2 bases for J; bases not matched to a gene: 4. The CDR3 loop spans 15 amino acids. Germline values: CDR1 MDHEN, CDR2 SYDVKM. The CDR3, as DNA: TGTGCCAGCAGTTTCCTAGCGGGAACTCAAGAGACCCAGTACTTC. Translation: CASSFLAGTQETQYF.

This clonotype was detected many times. This chain uses TRBV7-2 with TRBJ1-2; 12 bases line up with TRBD1. CDR3 size: 14 residues. V shed 4 bases and J 6 bases; nucleotides not matched to a gene: 3. CDR1 and CDR2 (germline): SGHTA, FQGNSA. CDR3 coding DNA: TGTGCCAGCAGCTCCGGGACAGGGGGCCATGGCTACACCTTC. Translating it yields CASSSGTGGHGYTF.

The rearrangement uses TRBV5-1 and TRBJ1-2; D is undetermined. The CDR3 contains 13 residues. V was shortened by 2 bases and J by 7 bases, with 12 bases between the two germline ends. Looked up from germline, CDR1 is SGHRS and CDR2 is YFSETQ. CDR3 residues: CASSFADGRGYTF. The CDR3 region has the DNA TGCGCCAGCAGCTTCGCAGACGGACGTGGCTACACCTTC.

This clonotype was detected many times. The rearrangement uses TRBV5-1 and TRBJ1-1; D ambiguous. V was clipped by 5 bases and J by 3 bases, with 8 bases between them. Per germline, CDR1 SGHRS and CDR2 YFSETQ. This CDR3 is built from 12 residues. The CDR3 spells CASRQTDTEAFF. In DNA form, the CDR3 reads TGCGCCAGCAGACAGACGGACACTGAAGCTTTCTTT.

This clonotype was observed at least ten times. The rearrangement uses TRBV28 and TRBJ1-1; 7 positions agree with TRBD1. CDR1 is MDHEN and CDR2 is SYDVKM in the germline V gene. The trim removed 5 bases at V and 2 bases at J, leaving 5 bases unmatched. The CDR3 sequence is 14 residues long. For the CDR3, the DNA is TGTGCCAGCAGTCGGGGACAGATCAACACTGAAGCTTTCTTT. It encodes CASSRGQINTEAFF.

This clonotype has ten or more counts. J is TRBJ1-1 and V is TRBV30; 7 bases match TRBD1. CDR3 size: 13 residues. Germline V CDR1 and CDR2: GTSNPN, SVGIG (reference sequence). Trimming at V came to 5 bases and at J to 7 bases, leaving 10 bases not matched to a gene. The CDR3 loop reads CAWLGDRVSEAFF. The CDR3 DNA sequence: TGTGCCTGGCTTGGTGACAGGGTGAGTGAAGCTTTCTTT.

This clonotype was observed a few times. The chain uses TRBV30 and TRBJ1-2; D uncertain. CDR3 length equals 13 residues. The V end was cut by 0 bases, the J end by 3 bases, with 8 bases between. Germline CDR1 is GTSNPN and CDR2 is SVGIG (reference sequence). This CDR3 reads CAWSVRQYYGYTF. The DNA for the CDR3 is TGTGCCTGGAGTGTACGGCAGTACTATGGCTACACCTTC.

This clonotype was seen ten or more times. This chain links TRBV11-2 with TRBJ1-1, with a possible D match to TRBD1 (5 bases). CDR1 and CDR2 from the germline V gene are SGHAT and FQNNGV. The CDR3 spans 11 residues. V was pared by 2 bases and J by 14 bases, with 12 bases between. Here the CDR3 reads CASSLTDRLFF. Written as DNA, the CDR3 is TGTGCCAGCAGCTTAACAGACAGACTCTTCTTT.

This clonotype showed up many times. The J gene is TRBJ1-1, the V gene TRBV7-9; D uncertain. The germline V gene encodes CDR1 SEHNR and CDR2 FQNEAQ (reference sequence). The CDR3 covers 14 residues. V was shortened by 5 bases and J by 4 bases, with 14 bases between the two germline ends. This CDR3 reads CASSLTPGRTEAFF. Here the CDR3 DNA reads TGTGCCAGCAGCCTTACGCCGGGTCGCACTGAAGCTTTCTTT.

This clonotype was observed many times. V and J are TRBV3-1 and TRBJ1-2; 8 positions match TRBD1. CDR1 and CDR2 from the germline V gene are LGHDT and YNNKEL (reference sequence). Unmatched junction bases numbered 10, after V lost 8 bases and J lost 8 bases. CDR3 length equals 13 residues. The CDR3: CASELTGARGYTF. The CDR3 nucleotides are TGTGCCAGCGAGTTGACAGGGGCGCGGGGCTACACCTTC.

Comment on this clonotype: This may be a read error: a much more frequent sequence differs by one nucleotide. This sequence joins TRBV7-9 and TRBJ2-1; 8 nucleotides line up with TRBD1. V was pared by 6 bases and J by 10 bases, with 14 bases of the junction left unmatched. Per germline, CDR1 SEHNR and CDR2 FQNEAQ (reference sequence). This CDR3 has 15 amino acids. The chain's CDR3 is CASSFDRGALKEQFF. In nucleotides, the CDR3 is TGTGCCAGCAGTTTCGACAGGGGCGCATTGAAAGAGCAGTTCTTC.

This clonotype was detected only a few times. The rearrangement uses TRBV6-5 and TRBJ1-1; the D is unclear. CDR1 is MNHEY and CDR2 is SVGAGI in the germline V gene. Trimming left V 2 bases short and J 0 bases short, with 4 bases between. The CDR3 has 13 amino acids. The CDR3 loop is CASSYQLNTEAFF. In DNA form, the CDR3 reads TGTGCCAGCAGTTACCAATTGAACACTGAAGCTTTCTTT.

This clonotype was detected ten times or more. This chain joins TRBV27 and TRBJ2-2, with D perhaps matching TRBD1 or TRBD2 (5 bases each). Per the germline V gene, CDR1 is MNHEY and CDR2 is SMNVEV (reference sequence). Trimming removed 5 bases from V and 4 bases from J, with 11 bases in between. This CDR3 contains 14 residues. CDR3 bases: TGTGCCAGCAGTACCCAGGGAGCCACCGGGGAGCTGTTTTTT. Translation: CASSTQGATGELFF.

This clonotype was counted many times. J is TRBJ2-2 and V is TRBV30; D ambiguous. The CDR3 has 13 amino acids. V lost 0 bases, J lost 4 bases, and 6 bases lay in between. Germline assignment: CDR1 GTSNPN and CDR2 SVGIG (reference sequence). This CDR3 is CAWSVRPTGELFF. The DNA of the CDR3 is TGTGCCTGGAGTGTACGACCCACCGGGGAGCTGTTTTTT.

This clonotype was seen a handful of times. This sequence joins TRBV11-3 and TRBJ2-1; D is perhaps TRBD2 (6 bases). Trimming left V 5 bases short and J 5 bases short, with 22 bases between. The CDR3 is made up of 17 amino acids. CDR1 is SGHNT and CDR2 is YENEEA in the germline V gene. The CDR3 loop is CASSPDWRTTQNNEQFF. CDR3 nucleotide sequence: TGTGCCAGCAGCCCGGATTGGAGGACTACACAAAACAATGAGCAGTTCTTC.

V usage is TRBV6-6 and J usage is TRBJ1-2; no definite D call. In germline, CDR1 is MNHNY, CDR2 SVGAGI (reference sequence). Trimming shortened V by 6 bases and J by 4 bases, and 18 bases separated the two germline ends. This CDR3 comprises 15 residues. CDR3 in DNA: TGTGCCAGCAGCCCCGAGGAAACAGCATTCTATGGCTACACCTTC. Encoded protein: CASSPEETAFYGYTF.

This clonotype turned up a few times. The rearrangement joins TRBV15 to TRBJ1-1; D is unresolved. Deletions cut 4 bases from V and 1 base from J, with 4 bases between. This CDR3 is 12 amino acids long. CDR1 is LNHNV and CDR2 is YYDKDF in the germline V gene (reference sequence). The CDR3 reads CATSTTNTEAFF. The DNA of the CDR3 is TGTGCCACCAGCACGACGAACACTGAAGCTTTCTTT.

This clonotype was counted a few times. The chain has TRBV7-2 and TRBJ1-1; D might be TRBD1 (5 bases). V lost 2 bases, J lost 2 bases, and 9 bases lay in between. This CDR3 region has 14 residues. The germline CDR1 and CDR2 sequences are SGHTA and FQGNSA. The CDR3 DNA sequence: TGTGCCAGCAGCTTAACAGGTTTCAACACTGAAGCTTTCTTT. Amino acid sequence: CASSLTGFNTEAFF.

This clonotype has at least ten counts. The V gene is TRBV4-3, the J gene TRBJ2-7, with a possible D match to TRBD2 (6 bases). CDR1 is LGHNA, CDR2 YSLEER, per germline. This CDR3 comprises 14 residues. V lost 0 bases and J lost 6, with 12 bases in between. The chain's CDR3 is CASSQEGQGGEQYF. The CDR3 nucleotides read TGCGCCAGCAGCCAAGAGGGCCAGGGAGGCGAGCAGTACTTC.

This clonotype was observed a few times. One end of the junction varies from germline; a read error may be responsible. CDR3 sequence (DNA): TGTGCTAGCAGCTTAGTGGGGCAGGATACGCAGTATTTT. The encoded protein is CASSLVGQDTQYF. The genes are TRBV7-7 and TRBJ2-3, with D maybe TRBD1 (5 bases). Germline V gene data show CDR1 as SSHAT and CDR2 as FNYEAQ (reference sequence). The CDR3 contains 13 residues.

The J gene is TRBJ1-3, the V gene TRBV7-9; D is uncertain. The V gene's germline CDR1 is SEHNR and CDR2 FQNEAQ (reference sequence). Trimming stripped 3 bases from V and 0 bases from J, with 3 bases between. The CDR3 spans 13 residues. The CDR3 sequence is CASSLGSGNTIYF. CDR3 bases: TGTGCCAGCAGCTTGGGCTCTGGAAACACCATATATTTT.

This clonotype was observed at least ten times. The chain carries TRBV3-1 and TRBJ2-1, with D possibly being TRBD1 (6 bases). Germline V lookup: CDR1 LGHDT, CDR2 YNNKEL (reference sequence). This CDR3 comprises 18 residues. Trimming pared 1 base from V and 3 bases from J, leaving 19 bases between. CDR3 in DNA: TGTGCCAGCAGCCAAGTTTTTGCGTCCGGGGACAACTACAATGAGCAGTTCTTC. It translates to CASSQVFASGDNYNEQFF.

This clonotype was observed many times. The rearrangement uses TRBV28 and TRBJ1-6; D is perhaps TRBD1 (5 bases). Trimming removed 4 bases from V and 6 bases from J, with 13 bases in between. Germline V gene sequence: CDR1 MDHEN, CDR2 SYDVKM. The CDR3 spans 15 residues. CDR3 residues: CASSSGTGGNSPLHF. CDR3 sequence (DNA): TGTGCCAGCAGTTCCGGGACCGGTGGTAATTCACCCCTCCACTTT. The variable domain in full, completed from reference TRBV28 and TRBJ1-6, reads DVKVTQSSRYLVKRTGEKVFLECVQDMDHENMFWYRQDPGLGLRLIYFSYDVKMKEKGDIPEGYSVSREKKERFSLILESASTNQTSMYLCASSSGTGGNSPLHFGNGTRLTVT.

This clonotype was recorded at least ten times. J is TRBJ2-5 and V is TRBV28; tentatively, D is TRBD1 (5 bases). Germline values: CDR1 MDHEN, CDR2 SYDVKM. With 3 bases removed from V and 1 base from J, the gap between germline ends came to 12 bases. This CDR3 has 15 residues. The CDR3, as DNA: TGTGCCAGCAGTTTGGACATCAAGATCCAAGAGACCCAGTACTTC. Translation gives CASSLDIKIQETQYF.